The rows below give T cell receptor beta chains drawn from one sample of a study of blood T cell repertoires in COVID-19. The table came from immunoSEQ multiplex PCR; TCRdb's copy has only in-frame clones and leaves some out. The sample carries roughly 75,000 clones, roughly 87% recorded once. The sequenced material came from peripheral blood. Receptors were obtained from a man aged 45 to 65 with acute or convalescent COVID-19. Both conserved end residues are part of each CDR3. D genes are given only for firm matches. The size of a clone is reported for some rows only, either as once, few or many, or as a class for expanded clones.

V gene: TRBV28; J gene: TRBJ2-7; CDR3 length: 15; clone size: NA; D gene: NA; CDR3 protein: CASRTPGPGTYEQYF; CDR3 DNA: TGTGCCAGCAGAACCCCGGGTCCAGGGACCTACGAGCAGTACTTC
V gene: TRBV27; J gene: TRBJ2-7; CDR3 length: 13; clone size: NA; D gene: NA; CDR3 protein: CASSYRQAYEQYF; CDR3 DNA: TGTGCCAGCAGTTATAGACAGGCCTACGAGCAGTACTTC
V gene: TRBV3-1/TRBV3-2; J gene: TRBJ2-5; CDR3 length: 16; clone size: NA; D gene: TRBD1; CDR3 protein: CASSHFGQGDQETQYF; CDR3 DNA: TGTGCCAGCAGCCACTTCGGACAGGGCGACCAAGAGACCCAGTACTTC
V gene: TRBV19; J gene: TRBJ1-1; CDR3 length: 14; clone size: NA; D gene: NA; CDR3 protein: CASRKQGGGAEAFF; CDR3 DNA: TGTGCCAGTAGGAAACAAGGGGGTGGGGCTGAAGCTTTCTTT
V gene: TRBV7-2; J gene: TRBJ2-7; CDR3 length: 15; clone size: NA; D gene: NA; CDR3 protein: CASSLAGSQTYEQYF; CDR3 DNA: TGTGCCAGCAGCTTAGCGGGCAGCCAAACCTACGAGCAGTACTTC
V gene: TRBV28; J gene: TRBJ2-1; CDR3 length: 15; clone size: NA; D gene: TRBD2; CDR3 protein: CASSGGSSGSREQFF; CDR3 DNA: TGTGCCAGCAGTGGGGGATCTAGCGGGAGTCGGGAGCAGTTCTTC
V gene: TRBV7-3; J gene: TRBJ2-3; CDR3 length: 15; clone size: NA; D gene: TRBD2; CDR3 protein: CASSPGGAATDTQYF; CDR3 DNA: TGTGCCAGCAGCCCCGGGGGGGCGGCCACAGATACGCAGTATTTT
V gene: TRBV4-2; J gene: TRBJ2-7; CDR3 length: 15; clone size: NA; D gene: TRBD2; CDR3 protein: CASSRQTSGDYEQYF; CDR3 DNA: TGTGCCAGCAGCCGACAGACTAGCGGTGACTACGAGCAGTACTTC
V gene: TRBV7-2; J gene: TRBJ1-5; CDR3 length: 15; clone size: NA; D gene: NA; CDR3 protein: CASSRGQNHNQPQHF; CDR3 DNA: TGTGCCAGCAGCCGTGGACAGAACCACAATCAGCCCCAGCATTTT
V gene: TRBV7-8; J gene: TRBJ2-7; CDR3 length: 14; clone size: once; D gene: TRBD1; CDR3 protein: CASSLGQGTGEQYF; CDR3 DNA: TGTGCCAGCAGCTTGGGACAGGGTACCGGCGAGCAGTACTTC
V gene: TRBV9; J gene: TRBJ1-3; CDR3 length: 15; clone size: NA; D gene: NA; CDR3 protein: CASSPPSRGGNTIYF; CDR3 DNA: TGTGCCAGCAGCCCGCCGAGCAGGGGTGGAAACACCATATATTTT
V gene: TRBV7-2; J gene: TRBJ1-6; CDR3 length: 15; clone size: NA; D gene: TRBD1; CDR3 protein: CASSLVGQVDSPLHF; CDR3 DNA: TGTGCCAGCAGCTTAGTGGGACAGGTGGATTCACCCCTCCACTTT
V gene: TRBV5-6; J gene: TRBJ2-7; CDR3 length: 14; clone size: NA; D gene: TRBD1; CDR3 protein: CASSSYRGEDEQYF; CDR3 DNA: TGTGCCAGCAGCTCCTACAGGGGCGAGGACGAGCAGTACTTC
V gene: TRBV30; J gene: TRBJ1-5; CDR3 length: 13; clone size: once; D gene: NA; CDR3 protein: CAWGKGGVQPQHF; CDR3 DNA: TGTGCCTGGGGAAAGGGAGGCGTTCAGCCCCAGCATTTT
V gene: TRBV3-1/TRBV3-2; J gene: TRBJ1-1; CDR3 length: 16; clone size: few; D gene: NA; CDR3 protein: CASSQERGRGLSEAFF; CDR3 DNA: TGTGCCAGCAGCCAAGAGAGAGGTCGGGGGTTGTCGGAAGCTTTCTTT
V gene: TRBV3-1/TRBV3-2; J gene: TRBJ1-4; CDR3 length: 18; clone size: NA; D gene: TRBD1; CDR3 protein: CASSQDALGGTVNEKLFF; CDR3 DNA: TGTGCCAGCAGCCAAGACGCGCTAGGAGGGACAGTGAATGAAAAACTGTTTTTT
V gene: TRBV6-2/TRBV6-3; J gene: TRBJ2-1; CDR3 length: 18; clone size: once; D gene: TRBD2; CDR3 protein: CASSYTSGRFRSYNEQFF; CDR3 DNA: TGTGCCAGCAGTTACACTAGCGGGAGATTTCGGTCCTACAATGAGCAGTTCTTC
V gene: TRBV10-3; J gene: TRBJ2-7; CDR3 length: 13; clone size: few; D gene: TRBD1; CDR3 protein: CAIRGGQGERQYF; CDR3 DNA: TGTGCCATCAGGGGGGGACAGGGGGAACGGCAGTACTTC
V gene: TRBV2; J gene: TRBJ1-2; CDR3 length: 14; clone size: NA; D gene: NA; CDR3 protein: CASSEVSPLSGYTF; CDR3 DNA: TGTGCCAGCAGTGAAGTGAGCCCACTGTCGGGCTACACCTTC
V gene: TRBV5-1; J gene: TRBJ2-3; CDR3 length: 15; clone size: once; D gene: TRBD2; CDR3 protein: CASSFGTSGSDTQYF; CDR3 DNA: TGCGCCAGCAGCTTCGGGACTAGCGGGAGTGATACGCAGTATTTT
V gene: TRBV27; J gene: TRBJ1-2; CDR3 length: 13; clone size: NA; D gene: NA; CDR3 protein: CASSLGARYGYTF; CDR3 DNA: TGTGCCAGCAGTTTAGGGGCACGATATGGCTACACCTTC
V gene: TRBV28; J gene: TRBJ1-2; CDR3 length: 15; clone size: once; D gene: TRBD1; CDR3 protein: CASSLGETGVYGYTF; CDR3 DNA: TGTGCCAGCAGCCTTGGAGAAACAGGGGTCTATGGCTACACCTTC